Below are 22 T cell receptor beta chains sequenced from a single sample in a study of CD8 T cells in ankylosing spondylitis. Study-wide points: Eight or nine highly homologous variants formed a TCR beta motif that appeared characteristic of ankylosing spondylitis blood.

No antigen has been assigned to these receptors. TCRdb re-analysed the 5' RACE reads in MiXCR, keeping a single row per CDR3 protein. This sample carries about 500,000 distinct CDR3 sequences, over 9.5% of them seen once, and the ten largest clones take 6.8%. Sequencing used blood, either unsorted or a sorted T cell fraction (not recorded which). All receptors derive from a male donor with ankylosing spondylitis.

This clonotype has ten or more counts. CDR3 sequence (DNA): TGTGCCAGCACCCGATATGATATGGCGGGAGGGCCCTACAATGAGCAGTTCTTC. Protein product: CASTRYDMAGGPYNEQFF. The rearrangement uses TRBV11-1 and TRBJ2-1; 9 nucleotides match TRBD2. J gave up 2 bases and V 7 bases, and 15 bases lay outside the gene matches. Germline V gives CDR1 SGHAT, CDR2 FQDESV (reference sequence). The CDR3 contains 18 residues.

This clonotype occurred a few times. The V call is TRBV27, the J call TRBJ1-1; D is undetermined. The germline CDR1 and CDR2 sequences are MNHEY and SMNVEV (reference sequence). The CDR3 spans 15 residues. Trimming took off 0 bases at V and 0 bases at J, with 8 bases between the two ends. CDR3 in amino acids: CASSLSKGMNTEAFF. The CDR3 coding sequence is TGTGCCAGCAGTTTATCGAAGGGAATGAACACTGAAGCTTTCTTT.

This sequence joins TRBV10-2 and TRBJ2-7; D call uncertain. CDR1 and CDR2 (germline): WSHSY, SAAADI. The CDR3 totals 15 residues. Trimming removed 0 bases from V and 3 bases from J, with 12 bases in between. CDR3 sequence reads: CASSESGSSNYEQYV. CDR3 in DNA: TGCGCCAGCAGTGAGTCGGGCAGCTCTAACTACGAGCAGTACGTC.

The chain combines TRBV12-3 or TRBV12-4 with TRBJ2-7; 7 nucleotides match TRBD2. CDR3 size: 16 residues. V shed 6 bases and J 1 base; nucleotides not matched to a gene: 12. The CDR3 loop is CASSHKAGTGSYEQYF. The CDR3 bases are TGTGCCAGCAGCCACAAAGCGGGAACAGGTTCCTACGAGCAGTACTTC.

This clonotype was seen a few times. The gene calls are TRBV10-3 and TRBJ1-1; no definite D call. Trimming shortened V by 3 bases and J by 5 bases, and 4 bases separated the two germline ends. Germline CDR1 reads ENHRY; CDR2 reads SYGVKD. The CDR3 length is 11 residues. The CDR3 region has the DNA TGTGCCATCAGTGACGGGACTGAAGCTTTCTTT. It codes for CAISDGTEAFF.

The chain links TRBV20-1 to TRBJ2-3, with 7 bases lining up with TRBD2. The V gene end was trimmed by 4 bases and the J gene end by 0 bases; junction bases not matched to a gene: 4. Germline V gene sequence: CDR1 DFQATT, CDR2 SNEGSKA (reference sequence). This CDR3 comprises 14 residues. In DNA form, the CDR3 reads TGCAGTGCTATAGCGGGCCCTAGCACAGATACGCAGTATTTT. This sequence encodes CSAIAGPSTDTQYF.

The chain is built from TRBV24-1 and TRBJ2-1, with TRBD2 identical over 14 bases. V lost 5 bases and J lost 0; bases outside the gene matches: 8. From germline, CDR1 is KGHDR and CDR2 SFDVKD. There are 19 residues in the CDR3. The CDR3 protein is CATSALTSGRASSYNEQFF. As DNA, the CDR3 is TGTGCCACCAGTGCCCTGACTAGCGGGAGGGCCAGCTCCTACAATGAGCAGTTCTTC.

The chain combines TRBV7-2 with TRBJ2-7; perhaps TRBD2 as D (6 bases). Germline V CDR1 and CDR2: SGHTA, FQGNSA. This CDR3 region has 13 residues. V lost 5 bases and J 4 bases, leaving 12 bases between the germline ends. In nucleotides, the CDR3 is TGTGCCAGCAGCGTTGTTGGGGGGTACGAGCAGTACGTC. Residues: CASSVVGGYEQYV.

This clonotype has a count of ten or more. The chain recombines TRBV20-1 with TRBJ2-1; 10 bases agree with TRBD2. There are 13 residues in the CDR3. CDR1 is DFQATT and CDR2 is SNEGSKA in the germline V gene (reference sequence). J lost 3 bases, V lost 8 bases, and 4 bases had no gene match. For the CDR3, the DNA is TGCAGTTATCTAGCGGGAGACTACAATGAGCAGTTCTTC. It yields the protein CSYLAGDYNEQFF.

This clonotype was detected ten times or more. The chain recombines TRBV12-3 or TRBV12-4 with TRBJ2-2, with TRBD2 as a possible D gene (6 bases). The CDR3 extends over 16 amino acids. Trimming took 1 base from V and 7 from J, leaving 16 bases between them. The CDR3 DNA reads TGTGCCAGCAGTTTAGTAACGGGCGTCGGGGGCGGGGAGCTGTTTTTT. Protein: CASSLVTGVGGGELFF.

The rearrangement uses TRBV29-1 and TRBJ1-4, with 7 positions matching TRBD1. The CDR3 extends over 15 amino acids. J was trimmed by 3 bases and V by 6 bases; bases with no gene match: 10. The germline V gene encodes CDR1 SQVTM and CDR2 ANQGSEA. CDR3 amino acids: CSVATSGQSNEKLFF. Here the CDR3 DNA reads TGCAGCGTGGCAACGTCGGGACAGTCTAATGAAAAACTGTTTTTT.

V gene TRBV29-1 combines with J gene TRBJ1-2, with 8 bases that match TRBD1. Germline V gives CDR1 SQVTM, CDR2 ANQGSEA. J gave up 6 bases and V 0 bases, and 9 bases lay outside the gene matches. This CDR3 has 15 residues. The CDR3 is CSVEDLGDRRNGYTF. CDR3 in DNA: TGCAGCGTTGAAGATCTGGGGGACAGGCGCAATGGCTACACCTTC.

In its sample, this clonotype was seen many times. The chain combines TRBV6-2 or TRBV6-3 with TRBJ1-1, with D uncertain. CDR1 is MNHEY and CDR2 is SVGEGT in the germline V gene. V was trimmed by 6 bases and J by 0 bases, leaving 8 bases between them. There are 13 residues in the CDR3. DNA of the CDR3: TGTGCCAGCAGGCGGACGGTGAACACTGAAGCTTTCTTT. Its translation is CASRRTVNTEAFF.

This clonotype has more than one count but fewer than ten. The chain carries TRBV7-9 and TRBJ2-3; 9 bases agree with TRBD2. CDR3 length: 14 residues. J was trimmed by 7 bases and V by 1 base; bases with no gene match: 3. Germline V gene lookup returns CDR1 SEHNR and CDR2 FQNEAQ (reference sequence). This CDR3 is CASSLEGTSNTQYF. In DNA form, the CDR3 reads TGTGCCAGCAGCTTAGAGGGGACTAGCAATACGCAGTATTTT.

Many counts were recorded for this clonotype. The genes are TRBV2 and TRBJ2-5; D may be TRBD1 or TRBD2 (6 bases each). This CDR3 spans 13 amino acids. Between the trimmed V and J ends, which lost 7 bases and 0 bases, there was a span of 9 bases. Germline CDR1 reads SNHLY; CDR2 reads FYNNEI. This CDR3 reads CASTGDYQETQYF. In DNA form, the CDR3 reads TGTGCCAGCACAGGGGACTACCAAGAGACCCAGTACTTC.

This chain uses TRBV19 with TRBJ1-2; D remains ambiguous. The CDR3 sequence is 13 residues long. Trimming took 9 bases from V and 6 from J, leaving 17 bases between them. Germline V gene sequence: CDR1 LNHDA, CDR2 SQIVND (reference sequence). The CDR3 is CASTPTGWDGYTF. The CDR3, as DNA: TGTGCCAGCACCCCGACGGGTTGGGATGGCTACACCTTC.

This clonotype was counted ten times or more. The chain carries TRBV12-3 or TRBV12-4 and TRBJ2-3; D is ambiguous. This CDR3 spans 14 amino acids. V was trimmed by 3 bases and J by 2 bases, leaving 9 bases between them. The CDR3 sequence: CASSLAAVTDTQYF. As DNA, the CDR3 is TGTGCCAGCAGTTTGGCAGCTGTCACAGATACGCAGTATTTT.

Written as DNA, the CDR3 is TGTGCCAGCAGCATGAGGCCCCGTGGTGGCGGGCAGCCCCAGCATTTT. Translating it yields CASSMRPRGGGQPQHF. V gene TRBV7-2 combines with J gene TRBJ1-5; no definite D call. Germline CDR1 reads SGHTA; CDR2 reads FQGNSA. The V gene lost 5 bases and the J gene lost 7 bases, with 21 bases spanning the gap. The CDR3 spans 16 residues.

This clonotype showed up just a few times. The chain recombines TRBV27 with TRBJ2-3; D is unresolved. Looked up from germline, CDR1 is MNHEY and CDR2 is SMNVEV (reference sequence). Deletions cut 5 bases from V and 7 bases from J, with 13 bases between. The CDR3 has 13 amino acids. CDR3 sequence reads: CASSIPPVNTQYF. CDR3 coding DNA: TGTGCCAGCAGTATTCCACCCGTAAATACGCAGTATTTT.

This clonotype was observed a handful of times. The CDR3 spells CASSFAGFGYNEQFF. In DNA form, the CDR3 reads TGTGCCAGCAGTTTCGCGGGATTCGGGTACAATGAGCAGTTCTTC. The J gene is TRBJ2-1, the V gene TRBV28; the D gene is possibly TRBD2 (6 bases). The CDR3 is made up of 15 amino acids. CDR1 and CDR2 (germline): MDHEN, SYDVKM. V was clipped by 3 bases and J by 4 bases, with 13 bases between them.

The CDR3 DNA sequence: TGTGCCAGCAGTGAAGCGGGGGACAGCAACTATGGCTACACCTTC. It translates to CASSEAGDSNYGYTF. V gene TRBV6-1 combines with J gene TRBJ1-2, with 7 bases lining up with TRBD1. Germline assignment: CDR1 MNHNS and CDR2 SASEGT. Trimming cost V 0 bases and J 2 bases; bases outside gene matches: 3. CDR3 length equals 15 residues.

The chain joins TRBV18 to TRBJ1-5, with 8 bases lining up with TRBD1. The CDR3 totals 14 residues. J was trimmed by 7 bases and V by 6 bases; bases with no gene match: 8. Looked up from germline, CDR1 is KGHSH and CDR2 is LQKENI. CDR3 residues: CASSSVDRDQPQHF. The CDR3 DNA is TGTGCCAGCTCGTCGGTGGACAGGGACCAGCCCCAGCATTTT.